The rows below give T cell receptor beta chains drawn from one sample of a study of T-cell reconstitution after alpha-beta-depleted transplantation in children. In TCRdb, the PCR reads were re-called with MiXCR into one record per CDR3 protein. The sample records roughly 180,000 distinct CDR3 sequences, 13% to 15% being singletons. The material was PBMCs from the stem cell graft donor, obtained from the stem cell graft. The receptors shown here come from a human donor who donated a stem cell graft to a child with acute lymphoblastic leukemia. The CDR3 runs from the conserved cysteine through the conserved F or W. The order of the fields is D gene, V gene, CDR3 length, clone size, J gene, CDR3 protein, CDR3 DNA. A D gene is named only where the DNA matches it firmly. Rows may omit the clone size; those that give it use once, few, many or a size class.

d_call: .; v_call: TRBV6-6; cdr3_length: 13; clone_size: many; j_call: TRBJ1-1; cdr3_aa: CASSTQVNTEAFF; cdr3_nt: TGTGCCAGCAGCACCCAGGTGAACACTGAAGCTTTCTTT
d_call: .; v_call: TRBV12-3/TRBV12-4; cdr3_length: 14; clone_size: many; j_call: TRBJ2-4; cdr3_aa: CASSPYGLFRIQYF; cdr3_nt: TGTGCCAGCAGTCCCTACGGGCTGTTTCGGATTCAGTACTTC
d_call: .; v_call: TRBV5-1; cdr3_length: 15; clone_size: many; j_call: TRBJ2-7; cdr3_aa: CASSPGAAMPYEQYF; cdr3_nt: TGCGCCAGCAGCCCCGGGGCGGCGATGCCCTACGAGCAGTACTTC
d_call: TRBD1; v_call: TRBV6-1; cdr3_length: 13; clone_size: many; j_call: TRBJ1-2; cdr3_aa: CASKRQGPLGYTF; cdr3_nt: TGTGCCAGCAAACGACAGGGCCCACTCGGCTACACCTTC
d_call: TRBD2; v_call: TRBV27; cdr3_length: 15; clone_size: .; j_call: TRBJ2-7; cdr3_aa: CASSKPGLAAYEQYF; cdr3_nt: TGTGCCAGCAGTAAACCGGGACTAGCGGCCTACGAGCAGTACTTC
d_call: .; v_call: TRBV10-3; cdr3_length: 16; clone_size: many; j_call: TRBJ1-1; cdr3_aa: CAISDTGRQVATEAFF; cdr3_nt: TGTGCCATCAGTGACACAGGGCGGCAGGTGGCCACTGAAGCTTTCTTT
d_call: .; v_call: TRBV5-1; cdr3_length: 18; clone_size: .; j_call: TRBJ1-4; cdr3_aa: CASSPPRGVVNIREKLFF; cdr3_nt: TGCGCCAGCAGCCCGCCTAGGGGTGTTGTGAATATAAGGGAAAAACTGTTTTTT
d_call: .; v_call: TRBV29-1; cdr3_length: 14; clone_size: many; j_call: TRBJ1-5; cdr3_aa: CSVATDSSNQPQHF; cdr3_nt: TGCAGCGTTGCCACCGATTCGAGCAATCAGCCCCAGCATTTT
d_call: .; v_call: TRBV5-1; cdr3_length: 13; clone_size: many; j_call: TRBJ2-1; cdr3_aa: CASSSDPGSEQFF; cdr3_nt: TGCGCCAGCAGCTCCGACCCCGGCAGTGAGCAGTTCTTC
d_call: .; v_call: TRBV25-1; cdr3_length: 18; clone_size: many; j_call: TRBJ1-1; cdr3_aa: CASSSFILYGSVNTEAFF; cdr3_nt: TGTGCCAGCAGCTCCTTTATCTTGTATGGGTCGGTGAACACTGAAGCTTTCTTT
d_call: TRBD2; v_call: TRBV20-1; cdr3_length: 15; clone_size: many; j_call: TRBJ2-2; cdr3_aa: CSARQSREGTGELFF; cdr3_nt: TGCAGTGCTAGGCAGAGCAGGGAGGGCACCGGGGAGCTGTTTTTT
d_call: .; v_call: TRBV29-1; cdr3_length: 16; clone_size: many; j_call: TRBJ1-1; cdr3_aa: CSCFTPGGVVNTEAFF; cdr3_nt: TGCAGCTGCTTCACCCCCGGTGGGGTGGTGAACACTGAAGCTTTCTTT
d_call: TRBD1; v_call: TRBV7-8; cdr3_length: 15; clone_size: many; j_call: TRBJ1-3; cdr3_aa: CASSSMGQGRNTIYF; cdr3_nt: TGTGCCAGCAGCTCCATGGGACAGGGAAGAAACACCATATATTTT
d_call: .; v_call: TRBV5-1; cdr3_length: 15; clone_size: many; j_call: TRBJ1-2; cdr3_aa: CASSLDGGMGYGYTF; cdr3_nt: TGCGCCAGCAGCTTGGATGGAGGGATGGGCTATGGCTACACCTTC
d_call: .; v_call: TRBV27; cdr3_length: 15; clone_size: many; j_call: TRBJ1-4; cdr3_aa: CASSLRGRFLEKLFF; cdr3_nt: TGTGCCAGCAGTTTAAGGGGCAGATTCCTTGAAAAACTGTTTTTT
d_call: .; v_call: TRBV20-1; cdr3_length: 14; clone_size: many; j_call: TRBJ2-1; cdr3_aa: CSAISPFAGAEQFF; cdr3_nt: TGCAGTGCTATTTCCCCCTTCGCAGGCGCGGAGCAGTTCTTC
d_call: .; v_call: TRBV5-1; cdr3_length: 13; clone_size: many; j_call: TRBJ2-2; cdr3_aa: CASSLASPGELFF; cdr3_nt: TGCGCCAGCAGCTTGGCTAGCCCCGGGGAGCTGTTTTTT
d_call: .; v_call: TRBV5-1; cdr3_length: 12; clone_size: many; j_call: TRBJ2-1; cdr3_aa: CASSRGTGEQFF; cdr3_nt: TGCGCCAGCAGCAGAGGGACGGGTGAGCAGTTCTTC
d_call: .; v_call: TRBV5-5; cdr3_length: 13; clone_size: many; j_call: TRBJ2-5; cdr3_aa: CASSLAGGETQYF; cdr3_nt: TGTGCCAGCAGCTTAGCAGGAGGCGAGACCCAGTACTTC
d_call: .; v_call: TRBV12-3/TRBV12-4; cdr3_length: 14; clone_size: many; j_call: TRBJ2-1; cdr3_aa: CASSVGLLDNEQFF; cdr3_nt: TGTGCCAGTTCGGTCGGACTACTGGACAATGAGCAGTTCTTC
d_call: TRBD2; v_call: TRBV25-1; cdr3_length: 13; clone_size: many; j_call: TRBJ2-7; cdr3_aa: CASSEGGFGEQYF; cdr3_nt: TGTGCCAGCAGTGAGGGGGGGTTCGGCGAGCAGTACTTC
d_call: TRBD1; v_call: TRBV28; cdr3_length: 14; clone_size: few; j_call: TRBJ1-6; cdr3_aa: CASSQGTGVPPLHF; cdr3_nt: TGTGCCAGCAGCCAGGGCACAGGGGTTCCCCCCCTCCACTTT
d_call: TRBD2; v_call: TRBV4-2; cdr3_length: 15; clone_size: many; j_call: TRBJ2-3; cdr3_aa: CASSHSGRAEDTQYF; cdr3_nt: TGTGCCAGCAGCCATAGCGGGAGGGCTGAAGATACGCAGTATTTT
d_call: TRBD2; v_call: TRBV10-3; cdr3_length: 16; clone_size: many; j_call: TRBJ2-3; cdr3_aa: CAISESGREGADTQYF; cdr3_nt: TGTGCCATCAGTGAGTCGGGGCGGGAGGGTGCAGATACGCAGTATTTT
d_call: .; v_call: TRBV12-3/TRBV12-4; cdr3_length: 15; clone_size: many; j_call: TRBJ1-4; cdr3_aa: CASSLSGRSNEKLFF; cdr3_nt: TGTGCCAGCAGTTTGTCGGGCAGATCTAATGAAAAACTGTTTTTT